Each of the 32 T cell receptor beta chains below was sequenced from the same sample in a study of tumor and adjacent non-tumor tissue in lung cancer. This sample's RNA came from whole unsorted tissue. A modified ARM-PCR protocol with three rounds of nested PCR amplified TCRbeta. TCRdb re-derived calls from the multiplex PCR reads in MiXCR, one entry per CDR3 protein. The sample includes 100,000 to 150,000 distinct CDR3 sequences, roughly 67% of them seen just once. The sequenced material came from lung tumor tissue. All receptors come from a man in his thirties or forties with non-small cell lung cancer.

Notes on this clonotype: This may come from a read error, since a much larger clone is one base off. The CDR3 loop is CAISHEQGAPGYTF. Written as DNA, the CDR3 is TGTGCCATCAGCCACGAGCAGGGGGCGCCTGGCTACACCTTC. The chain carries TRBV4-2 and TRBJ1-2, with 8 bases identical to TRBD1. The CDR3 spans 14 residues. CDR1 and CDR2 from the germline V gene are LGHNA and YNFKEQ.

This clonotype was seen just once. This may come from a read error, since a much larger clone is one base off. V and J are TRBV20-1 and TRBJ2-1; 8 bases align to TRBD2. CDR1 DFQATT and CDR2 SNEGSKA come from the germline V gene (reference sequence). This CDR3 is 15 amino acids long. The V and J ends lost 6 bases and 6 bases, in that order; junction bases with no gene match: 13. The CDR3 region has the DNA TGCAGTGCGACAACCGGGACTAGTCGCCTCAATGAGCAGTTCTTC. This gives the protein CSATTGTSRLNEQFF.

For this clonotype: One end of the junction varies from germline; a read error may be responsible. DNA of the CDR3: TGCAGTGCTCGTGAGGGGGCAGCTTCCCGCTATGGCCACACCTTC. Protein product: CSAREGAASRYGHTF. The chain combines TRBV20-1 with TRBJ1-2, with 7 bases identical to TRBD1. The CDR3 is 15 amino acids. The germline V gene has CDR1 DFQATT and CDR2 SNEGSKA (reference sequence).

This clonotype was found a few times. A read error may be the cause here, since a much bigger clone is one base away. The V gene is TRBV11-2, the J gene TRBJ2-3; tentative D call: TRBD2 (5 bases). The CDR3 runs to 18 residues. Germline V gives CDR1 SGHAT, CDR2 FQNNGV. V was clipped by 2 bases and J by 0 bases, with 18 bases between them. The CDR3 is CASSLLIFEGSSTDTQYF. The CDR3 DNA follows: TGTGCCAGCAGCTTACTTATTTTCGAGGGTTCGAGCACAGATACGCAGTATTTT.

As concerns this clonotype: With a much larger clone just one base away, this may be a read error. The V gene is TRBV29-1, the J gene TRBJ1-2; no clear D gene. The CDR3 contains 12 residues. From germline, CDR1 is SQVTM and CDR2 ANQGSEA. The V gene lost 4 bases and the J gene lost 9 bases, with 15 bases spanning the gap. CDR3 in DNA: TGCAGCGTTGCGGGTGGTCTACGCAGCTACACCTTC. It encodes CSVAGGLRSYTF.

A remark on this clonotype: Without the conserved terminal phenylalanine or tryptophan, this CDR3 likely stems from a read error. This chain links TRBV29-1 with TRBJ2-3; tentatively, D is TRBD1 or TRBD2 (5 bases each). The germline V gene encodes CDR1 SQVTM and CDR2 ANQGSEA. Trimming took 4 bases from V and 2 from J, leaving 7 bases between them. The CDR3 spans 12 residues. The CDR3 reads CSVGGNTDTQYS. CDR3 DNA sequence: TGCAGCGTTGGGGGGAACACAGATACGCAGTATTCG.

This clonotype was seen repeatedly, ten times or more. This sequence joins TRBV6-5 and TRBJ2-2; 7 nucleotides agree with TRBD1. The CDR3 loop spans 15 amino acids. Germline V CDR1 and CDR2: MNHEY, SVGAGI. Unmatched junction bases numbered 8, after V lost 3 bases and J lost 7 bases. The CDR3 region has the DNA TGTGCCAGCAGTTATAAACCGACAGGGATCGGGGAGCTGTTTTTT. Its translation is CASSYKPTGIGELFF.

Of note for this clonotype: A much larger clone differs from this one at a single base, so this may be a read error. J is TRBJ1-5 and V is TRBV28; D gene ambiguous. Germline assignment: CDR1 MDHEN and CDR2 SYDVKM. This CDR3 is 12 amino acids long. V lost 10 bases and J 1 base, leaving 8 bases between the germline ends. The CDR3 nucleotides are TGTGCCAACTACGTGAGCAATCAGCCCCAGCATTTT. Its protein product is CANYVSNQPQHF.

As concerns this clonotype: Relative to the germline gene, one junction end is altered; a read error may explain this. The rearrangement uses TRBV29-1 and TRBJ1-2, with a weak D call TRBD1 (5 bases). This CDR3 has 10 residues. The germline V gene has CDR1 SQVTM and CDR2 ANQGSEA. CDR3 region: CSVETGDYIF. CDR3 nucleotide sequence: TGCAGCGTTGAAACAGGTGACTACATCTTC.

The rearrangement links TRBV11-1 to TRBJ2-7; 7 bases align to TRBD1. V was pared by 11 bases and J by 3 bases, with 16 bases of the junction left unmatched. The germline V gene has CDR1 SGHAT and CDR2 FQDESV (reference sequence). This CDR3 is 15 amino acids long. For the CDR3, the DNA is TGTGCCGGCAACTTCCGGACAGGAATGGGCTACGAGCAGTACTTC. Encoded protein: CAGNFRTGMGYEQYF.

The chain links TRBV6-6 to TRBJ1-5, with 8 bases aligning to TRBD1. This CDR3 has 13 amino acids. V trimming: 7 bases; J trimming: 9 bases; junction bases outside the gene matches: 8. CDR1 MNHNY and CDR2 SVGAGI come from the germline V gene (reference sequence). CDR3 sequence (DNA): TGTGCCAGCACCCAGGGGGCGGGGCGGCCCCAGCATTTT. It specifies CASTQGAGRPQHF.

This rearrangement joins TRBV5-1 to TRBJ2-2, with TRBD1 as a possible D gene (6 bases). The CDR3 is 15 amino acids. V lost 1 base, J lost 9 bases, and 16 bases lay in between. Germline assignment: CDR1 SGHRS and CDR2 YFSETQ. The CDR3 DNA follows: TGCGCCAGCAGCTTGCAGAGTACAGGGACCAGGGAGCTGTTTTTT. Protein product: CASSLQSTGTRELFF.

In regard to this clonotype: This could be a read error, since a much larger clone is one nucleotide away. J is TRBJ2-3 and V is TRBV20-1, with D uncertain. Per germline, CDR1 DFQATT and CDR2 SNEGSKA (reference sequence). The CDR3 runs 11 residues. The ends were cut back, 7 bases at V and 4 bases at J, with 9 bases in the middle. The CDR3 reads CSVPASDTQYF. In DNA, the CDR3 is TGCAGTGTTCCAGCCTCAGATACGCAGTATTTT.

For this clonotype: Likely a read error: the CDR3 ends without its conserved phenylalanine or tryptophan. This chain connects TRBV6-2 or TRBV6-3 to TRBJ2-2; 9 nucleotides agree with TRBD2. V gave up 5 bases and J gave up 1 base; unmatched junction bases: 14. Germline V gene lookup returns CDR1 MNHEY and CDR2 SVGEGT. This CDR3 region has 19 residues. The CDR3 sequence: CASSTDGPAGGENTGELFS. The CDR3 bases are TGTGCCAGCAGTACAGACGGACCAGCGGGGGGCGAGAACACCGGGGAGCTGTTTTCT.

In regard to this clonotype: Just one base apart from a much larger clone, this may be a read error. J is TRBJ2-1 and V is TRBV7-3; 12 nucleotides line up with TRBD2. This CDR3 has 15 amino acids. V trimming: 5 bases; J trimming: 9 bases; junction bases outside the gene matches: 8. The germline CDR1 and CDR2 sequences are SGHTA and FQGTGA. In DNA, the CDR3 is TGTGCCAGCAGCCCGACTAGCGGGAGATTGGGTGAGCAGTTCTTC. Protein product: CASSPTSGRLGEQFF.

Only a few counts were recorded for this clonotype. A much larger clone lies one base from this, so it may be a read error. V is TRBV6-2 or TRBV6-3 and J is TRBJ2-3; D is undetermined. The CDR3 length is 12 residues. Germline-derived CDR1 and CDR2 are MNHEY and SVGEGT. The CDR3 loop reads CANSSPLDTQYF. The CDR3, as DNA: TGTGCCAACAGTTCCCCCCTAGATACGCAGTATTTT.

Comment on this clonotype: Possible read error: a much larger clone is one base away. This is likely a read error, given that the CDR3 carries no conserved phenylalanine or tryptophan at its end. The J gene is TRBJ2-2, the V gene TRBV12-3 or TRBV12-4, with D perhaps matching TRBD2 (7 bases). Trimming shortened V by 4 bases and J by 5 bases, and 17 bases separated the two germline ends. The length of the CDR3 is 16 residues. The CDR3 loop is CASSSRGRAGTGELFY. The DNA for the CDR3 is TGTGCCAGCAGTTCAAGGGGGAGGGCCGGAACCGGGGAGCTGTTTTAT.

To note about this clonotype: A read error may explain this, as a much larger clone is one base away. CDR3 DNA sequence: TGTGCCAGCAGTCGTATTCAGACTTCCGGTCAGCCCCAGCATTTT. Translating gives CASSRIQTSGQPQHF. The chain carries TRBV6-5 and TRBJ1-5; no clear D gene. V shed 5 bases and J shed 6 bases, with 17 bases lying between them. CDR1 is MNHEY, CDR2 SVGAGI, per germline. CDR3 length equals 15 residues.

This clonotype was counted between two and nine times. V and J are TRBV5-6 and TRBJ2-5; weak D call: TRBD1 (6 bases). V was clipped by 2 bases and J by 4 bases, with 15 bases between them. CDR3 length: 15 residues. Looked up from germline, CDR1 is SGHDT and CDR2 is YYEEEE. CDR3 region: CASSFTGITLETQYF. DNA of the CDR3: TGTGCCAGCAGCTTTACAGGGATAACCCTAGAGACCCAGTACTTC.

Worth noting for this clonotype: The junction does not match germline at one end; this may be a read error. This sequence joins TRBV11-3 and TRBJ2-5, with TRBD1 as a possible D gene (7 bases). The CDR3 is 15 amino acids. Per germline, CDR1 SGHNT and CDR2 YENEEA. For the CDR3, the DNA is TGTACCAGCAGCTTAACGACAGGGACTGGAGTGACTCAGTACTTC. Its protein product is CTSSLTTGTGVTQYF.

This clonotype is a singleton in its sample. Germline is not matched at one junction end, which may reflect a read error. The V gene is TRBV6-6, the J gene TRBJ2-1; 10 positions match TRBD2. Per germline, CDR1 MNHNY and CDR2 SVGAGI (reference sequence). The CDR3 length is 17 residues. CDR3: CASGYLTSGMRYNGQFF. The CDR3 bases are TGTGCCAGCGGTTACTTAACTAGCGGGATGAGGTACAATGGGCAGTTTTTC.

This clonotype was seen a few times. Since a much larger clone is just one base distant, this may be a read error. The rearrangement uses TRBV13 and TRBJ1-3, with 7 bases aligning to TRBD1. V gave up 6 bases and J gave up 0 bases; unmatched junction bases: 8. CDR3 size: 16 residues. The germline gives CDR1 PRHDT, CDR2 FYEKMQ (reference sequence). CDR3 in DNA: TGTGCCAGCAGACCCGGGGGGACAGACTCTGGAAACACCATATATTTT. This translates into CASRPGGTDSGNTIYF.

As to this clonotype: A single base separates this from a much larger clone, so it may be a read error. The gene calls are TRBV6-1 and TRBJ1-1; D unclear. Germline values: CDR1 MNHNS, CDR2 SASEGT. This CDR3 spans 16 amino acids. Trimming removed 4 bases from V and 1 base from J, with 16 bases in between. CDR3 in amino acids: CASSAIGRVGNTEAFF. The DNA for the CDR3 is TGTGCCAGCAGTGCGATAGGGAGGGTTGGGAACACTGAAGCTTTCTTT.

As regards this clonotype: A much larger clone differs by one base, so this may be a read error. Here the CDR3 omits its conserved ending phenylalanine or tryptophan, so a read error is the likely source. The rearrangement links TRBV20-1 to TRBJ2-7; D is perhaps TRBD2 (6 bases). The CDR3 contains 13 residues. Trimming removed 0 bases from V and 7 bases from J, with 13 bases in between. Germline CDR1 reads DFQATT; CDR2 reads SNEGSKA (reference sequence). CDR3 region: CSARDLGTEEQYL. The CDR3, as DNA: TGCAGTGCTAGAGATTTGGGGACTGAAGAGCAGTACTTG.

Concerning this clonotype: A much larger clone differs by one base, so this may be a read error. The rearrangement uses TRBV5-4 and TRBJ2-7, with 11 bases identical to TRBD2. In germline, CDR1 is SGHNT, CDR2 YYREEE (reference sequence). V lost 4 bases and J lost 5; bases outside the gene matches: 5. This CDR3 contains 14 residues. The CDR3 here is CASSEGLADDEQYF. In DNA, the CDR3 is TGTGCCAGCAGCGAGGGACTAGCGGACGACGAGCAGTACTTC.

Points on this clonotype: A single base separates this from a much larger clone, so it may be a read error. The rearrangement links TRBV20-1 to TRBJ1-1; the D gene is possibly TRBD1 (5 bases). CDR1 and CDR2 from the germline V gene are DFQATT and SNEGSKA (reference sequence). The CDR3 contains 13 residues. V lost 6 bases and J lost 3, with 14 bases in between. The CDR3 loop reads CSARAGYYTEAFF. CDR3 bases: TGCAGTGCGCGGGCAGGGTACTACACTGAAGCTTTCTTT.

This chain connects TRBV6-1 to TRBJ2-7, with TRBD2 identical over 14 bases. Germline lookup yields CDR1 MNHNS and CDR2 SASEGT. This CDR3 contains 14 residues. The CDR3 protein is CANSGLAGGYEQYF. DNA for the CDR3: TGTGCTAACAGTGGACTAGCGGGAGGCTACGAGCAGTACTTC.

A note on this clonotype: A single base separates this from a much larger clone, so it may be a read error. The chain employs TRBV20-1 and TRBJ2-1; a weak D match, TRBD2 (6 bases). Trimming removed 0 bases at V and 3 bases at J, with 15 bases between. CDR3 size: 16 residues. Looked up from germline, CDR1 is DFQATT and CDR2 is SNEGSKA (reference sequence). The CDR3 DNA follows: TGCAGTGCTAGAGATTCGGGGGTTAGCGACTACAATGAGCAGTTCTTC. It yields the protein CSARDSGVSDYNEQFF.

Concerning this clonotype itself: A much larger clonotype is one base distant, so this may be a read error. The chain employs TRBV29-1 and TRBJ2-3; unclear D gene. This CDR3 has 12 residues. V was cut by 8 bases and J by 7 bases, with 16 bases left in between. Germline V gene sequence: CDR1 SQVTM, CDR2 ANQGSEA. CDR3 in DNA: TGCAGCATTGTTGCGATAATAAATACGCAGTATTTT. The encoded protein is CSIVAIINTQYF.

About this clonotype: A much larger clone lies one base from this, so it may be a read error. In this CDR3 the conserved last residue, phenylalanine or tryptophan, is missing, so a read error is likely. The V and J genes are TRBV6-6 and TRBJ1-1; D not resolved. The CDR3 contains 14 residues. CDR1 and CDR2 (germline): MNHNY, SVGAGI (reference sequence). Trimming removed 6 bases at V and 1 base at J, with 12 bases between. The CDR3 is CASSDPRKNTEAFI. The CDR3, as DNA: TGTGCCAGCAGCGATCCCAGGAAGAACACTGAAGCTTTCATT.

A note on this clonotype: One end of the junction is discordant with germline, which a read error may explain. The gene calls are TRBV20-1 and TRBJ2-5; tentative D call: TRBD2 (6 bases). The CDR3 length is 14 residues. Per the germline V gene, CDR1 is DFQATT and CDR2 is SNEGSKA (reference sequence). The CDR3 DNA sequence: TGCAGTACTAGCTGGGGAGGATATTATCAGACCCAGTACTTC. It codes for CSTSWGGYYQTQYF.

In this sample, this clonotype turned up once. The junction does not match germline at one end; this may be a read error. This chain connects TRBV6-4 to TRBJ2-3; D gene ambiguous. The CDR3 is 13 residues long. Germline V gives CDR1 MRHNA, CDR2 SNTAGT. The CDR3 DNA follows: TGTACCAGCAGTGACCCTAGCACAGATACGCAGTATTTT. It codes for CTSSDPSTDTQYF.